This T cell receptor beta chain was captured in a study of shared clonotypes between healthy human individuals. This CDR3 has 16 amino acids. Trimming shortened V by 0 bases and J by 0 bases, and 9 bases separated the two germline ends. Germline CDR1 is LGHNA and CDR2 is YSLEER. The data were produced by immunoSEQ multiplex PCR, yet TCRdb's version contains in-frame clones alone and is incomplete. The sample includes fewer than 1.8 million clones, around 98.5% of them seen just once. The clonotype comes from a man aged 30 to 45 in good health. Sequencing was performed on naive CD4+ T cells sorted from blood. Subset here: CD45RA+ positively selected. The chain links TRBV4-3 to TRBJ1-3; D gene uncertain. The CDR3: CASSQDWVGSGNTIYF. CDR3 nucleotides: TGCGCCAGCAGCCAAGATTGGGTAGGCTCTGGAAACACCATATATTTT.